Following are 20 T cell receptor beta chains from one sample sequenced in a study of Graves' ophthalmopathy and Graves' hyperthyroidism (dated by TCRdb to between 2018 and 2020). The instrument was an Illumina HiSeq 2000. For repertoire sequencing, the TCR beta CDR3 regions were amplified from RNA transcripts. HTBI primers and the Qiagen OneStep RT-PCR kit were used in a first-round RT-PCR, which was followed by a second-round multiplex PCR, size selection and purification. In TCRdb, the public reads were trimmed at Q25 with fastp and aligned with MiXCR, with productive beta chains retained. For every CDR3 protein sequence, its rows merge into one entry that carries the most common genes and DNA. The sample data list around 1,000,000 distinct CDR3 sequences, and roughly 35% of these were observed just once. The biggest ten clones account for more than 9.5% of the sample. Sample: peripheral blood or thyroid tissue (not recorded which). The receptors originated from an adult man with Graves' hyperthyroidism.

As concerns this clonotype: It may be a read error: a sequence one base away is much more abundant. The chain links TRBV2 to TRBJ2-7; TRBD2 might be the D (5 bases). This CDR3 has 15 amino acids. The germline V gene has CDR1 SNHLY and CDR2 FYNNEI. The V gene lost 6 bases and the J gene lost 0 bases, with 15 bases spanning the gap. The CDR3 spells CASSFSVGSSYEQYF. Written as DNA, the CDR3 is TGTGCCAGCAGCTTTAGTGTGGGGAGCTCCTACGAGCAGTACTTC.

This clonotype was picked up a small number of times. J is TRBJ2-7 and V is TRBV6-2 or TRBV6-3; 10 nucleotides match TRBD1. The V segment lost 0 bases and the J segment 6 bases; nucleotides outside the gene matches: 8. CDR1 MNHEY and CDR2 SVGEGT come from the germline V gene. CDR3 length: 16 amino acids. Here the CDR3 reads CASSYSRDRGNPEQYF. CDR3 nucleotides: TGTGCCAGCAGTTACTCGAGGGACAGGGGCAATCCCGAGCAGTACTTC.

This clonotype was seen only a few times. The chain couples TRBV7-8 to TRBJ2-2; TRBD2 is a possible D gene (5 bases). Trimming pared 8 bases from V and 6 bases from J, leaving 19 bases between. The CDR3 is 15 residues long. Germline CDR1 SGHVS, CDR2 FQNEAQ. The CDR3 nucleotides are TGTGCCAGCCAGAGGGCGGGCGGGCCCCCCGGGGAGCTGTTTTTT. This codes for CASQRAGGPPGELFF.

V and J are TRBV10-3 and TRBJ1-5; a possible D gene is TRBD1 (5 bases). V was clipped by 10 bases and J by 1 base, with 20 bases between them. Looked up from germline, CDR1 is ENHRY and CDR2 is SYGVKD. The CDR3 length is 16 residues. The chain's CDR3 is CASRAGGAGSNQPQHF. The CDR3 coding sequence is TGTGCCAGCAGGGCCGGGGGAGCAGGCAGCAATCAGCCCCAGCATTTT.

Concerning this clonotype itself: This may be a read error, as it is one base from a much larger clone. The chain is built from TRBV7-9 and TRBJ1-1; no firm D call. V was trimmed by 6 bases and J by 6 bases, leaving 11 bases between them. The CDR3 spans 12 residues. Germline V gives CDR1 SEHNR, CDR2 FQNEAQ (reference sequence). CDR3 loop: CASRLNPAEAFF. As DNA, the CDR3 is TGTGCCAGCAGGTTAAACCCCGCTGAAGCTTTCTTT.

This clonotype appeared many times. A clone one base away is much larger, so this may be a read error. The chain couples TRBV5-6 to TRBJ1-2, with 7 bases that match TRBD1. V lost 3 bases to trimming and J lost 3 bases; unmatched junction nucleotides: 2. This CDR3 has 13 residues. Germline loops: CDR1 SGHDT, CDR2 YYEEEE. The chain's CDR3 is CASSSDRDYGYTF. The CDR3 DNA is TGTGCCAGCAGCTCCGACAGGGACTATGGCTACACCTTC.

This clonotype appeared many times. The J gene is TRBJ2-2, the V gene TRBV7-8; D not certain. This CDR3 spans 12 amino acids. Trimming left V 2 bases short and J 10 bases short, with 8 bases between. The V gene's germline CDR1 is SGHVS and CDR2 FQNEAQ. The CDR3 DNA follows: TGTGCCAGCAGCTTACTGGCGGAGGAGCTGTTTTTT. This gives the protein CASSLLAEELFF.

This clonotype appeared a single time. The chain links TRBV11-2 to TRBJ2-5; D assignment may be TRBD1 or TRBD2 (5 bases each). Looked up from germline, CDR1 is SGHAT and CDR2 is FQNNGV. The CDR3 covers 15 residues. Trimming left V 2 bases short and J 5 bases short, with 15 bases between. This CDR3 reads CASSLLASEGETQYF. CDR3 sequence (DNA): TGTGCCAGCAGCTTACTCGCCAGCGAGGGGGAGACCCAGTACTTC.

The CDR3 DNA follows: TGTGCCAGCAGCTCTACGTGGGTTACAACTAATGAAAAACTGTTTTTT. Its protein is CASSSTWVTTNEKLFF. This chain uses TRBV10-3 with TRBJ1-4; D gene uncertain. Looked up from germline, CDR1 is ENHRY and CDR2 is SYGVKD. This CDR3 contains 16 residues. Trimming left V 10 bases short and J 0 bases short, with 18 bases between.

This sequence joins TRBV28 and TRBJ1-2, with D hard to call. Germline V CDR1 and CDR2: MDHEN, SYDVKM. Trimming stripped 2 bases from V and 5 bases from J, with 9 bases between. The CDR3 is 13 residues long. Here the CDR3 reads CASSLDREYGYTF. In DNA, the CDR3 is TGTGCCAGCAGTTTAGATAGGGAGTATGGCTACACCTTC.

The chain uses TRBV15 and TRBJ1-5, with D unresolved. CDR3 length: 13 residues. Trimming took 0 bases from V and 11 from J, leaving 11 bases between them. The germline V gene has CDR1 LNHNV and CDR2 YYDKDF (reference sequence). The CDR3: CATSRDPGETQHF. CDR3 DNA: TGTGCCACCAGCAGAGATCCCGGGGAGACCCAGCATTTT.

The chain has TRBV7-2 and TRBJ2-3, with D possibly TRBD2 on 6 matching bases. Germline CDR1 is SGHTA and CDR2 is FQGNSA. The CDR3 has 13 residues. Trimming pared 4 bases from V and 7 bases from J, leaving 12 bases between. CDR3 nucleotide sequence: TGTGCCAGCAGCTCCCCGGCGGGAAATACGCAGTATTTT. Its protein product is CASSSPAGNTQYF.

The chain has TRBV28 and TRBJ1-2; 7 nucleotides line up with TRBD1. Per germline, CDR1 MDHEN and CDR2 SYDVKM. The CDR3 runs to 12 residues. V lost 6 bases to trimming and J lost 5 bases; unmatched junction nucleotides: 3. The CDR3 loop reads CASRGQLYGYTF. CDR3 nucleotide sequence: TGTGCCAGCAGGGGACAGTTGTATGGCTACACCTTC.

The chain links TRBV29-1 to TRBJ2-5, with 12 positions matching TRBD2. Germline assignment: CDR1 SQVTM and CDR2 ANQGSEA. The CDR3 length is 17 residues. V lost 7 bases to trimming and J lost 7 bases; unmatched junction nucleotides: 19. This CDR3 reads CSGEAGGRLAGAGTQYF. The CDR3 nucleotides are TGCAGCGGGGAGGCAGGGGGGAGACTAGCGGGAGCAGGGACCCAGTACTTC.

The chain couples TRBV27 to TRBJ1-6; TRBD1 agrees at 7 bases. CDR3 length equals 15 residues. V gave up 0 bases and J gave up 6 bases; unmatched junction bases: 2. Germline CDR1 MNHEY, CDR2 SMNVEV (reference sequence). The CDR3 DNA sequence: TGTGCCAGCAGTTTATCCGGGACAGCTAATTCACCCCTCCACTTT. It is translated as CASSLSGTANSPLHF.

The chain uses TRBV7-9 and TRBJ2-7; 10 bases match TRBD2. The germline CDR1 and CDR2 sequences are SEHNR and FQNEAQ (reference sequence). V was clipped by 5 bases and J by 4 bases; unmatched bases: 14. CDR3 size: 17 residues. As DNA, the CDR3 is TGTGCCAGCAGCAACGGGCCTTTGAGCGGGAGGGATTACGAGCAGTACTTC. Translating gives CASSNGPLSGRDYEQYF. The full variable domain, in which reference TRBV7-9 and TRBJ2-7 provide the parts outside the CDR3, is DTGVSQNPRHKITKRGQNVTFRCDPISEHNRLYWYRQTLGQGPEFLTYFQNEAQLEKSRLLSDRFSAERPKGSFSTLEIQRTEQGDSAMYLCASSNGPLSGRDYEQYFGPGTRLTVT.

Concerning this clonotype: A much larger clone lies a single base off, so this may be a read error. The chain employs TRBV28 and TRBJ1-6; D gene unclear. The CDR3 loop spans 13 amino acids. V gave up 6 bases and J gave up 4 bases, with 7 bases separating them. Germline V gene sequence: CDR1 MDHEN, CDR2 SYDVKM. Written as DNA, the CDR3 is TGTGCCAGCAGAGAGCGTTATAATTCACCCCTCCACTTT. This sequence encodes CASRERYNSPLHF.

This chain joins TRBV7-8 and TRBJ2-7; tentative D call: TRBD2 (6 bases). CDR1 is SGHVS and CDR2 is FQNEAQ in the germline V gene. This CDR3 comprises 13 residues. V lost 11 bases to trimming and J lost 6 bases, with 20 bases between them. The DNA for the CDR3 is TGTGCCTGGAGTTACCGGGGGTTCGGCGAGCAGTACTTC. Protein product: CAWSYRGFGEQYF.

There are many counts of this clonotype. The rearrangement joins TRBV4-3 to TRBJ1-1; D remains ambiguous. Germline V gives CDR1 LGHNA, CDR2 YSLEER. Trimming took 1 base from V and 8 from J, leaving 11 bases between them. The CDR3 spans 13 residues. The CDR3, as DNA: TGCGCCAGCAGCCAAGGAGGAATAGGGGAAGCTTTCTTT. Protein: CASSQGGIGEAFF.

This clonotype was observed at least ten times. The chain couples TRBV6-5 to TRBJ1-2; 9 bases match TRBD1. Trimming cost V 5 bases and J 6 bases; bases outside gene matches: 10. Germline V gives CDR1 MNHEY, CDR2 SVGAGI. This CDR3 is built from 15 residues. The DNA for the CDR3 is TGTGCCAGCAGTCAACGAACACAGGGGGCGAATGGCTACACCTTC. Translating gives CASSQRTQGANGYTF.